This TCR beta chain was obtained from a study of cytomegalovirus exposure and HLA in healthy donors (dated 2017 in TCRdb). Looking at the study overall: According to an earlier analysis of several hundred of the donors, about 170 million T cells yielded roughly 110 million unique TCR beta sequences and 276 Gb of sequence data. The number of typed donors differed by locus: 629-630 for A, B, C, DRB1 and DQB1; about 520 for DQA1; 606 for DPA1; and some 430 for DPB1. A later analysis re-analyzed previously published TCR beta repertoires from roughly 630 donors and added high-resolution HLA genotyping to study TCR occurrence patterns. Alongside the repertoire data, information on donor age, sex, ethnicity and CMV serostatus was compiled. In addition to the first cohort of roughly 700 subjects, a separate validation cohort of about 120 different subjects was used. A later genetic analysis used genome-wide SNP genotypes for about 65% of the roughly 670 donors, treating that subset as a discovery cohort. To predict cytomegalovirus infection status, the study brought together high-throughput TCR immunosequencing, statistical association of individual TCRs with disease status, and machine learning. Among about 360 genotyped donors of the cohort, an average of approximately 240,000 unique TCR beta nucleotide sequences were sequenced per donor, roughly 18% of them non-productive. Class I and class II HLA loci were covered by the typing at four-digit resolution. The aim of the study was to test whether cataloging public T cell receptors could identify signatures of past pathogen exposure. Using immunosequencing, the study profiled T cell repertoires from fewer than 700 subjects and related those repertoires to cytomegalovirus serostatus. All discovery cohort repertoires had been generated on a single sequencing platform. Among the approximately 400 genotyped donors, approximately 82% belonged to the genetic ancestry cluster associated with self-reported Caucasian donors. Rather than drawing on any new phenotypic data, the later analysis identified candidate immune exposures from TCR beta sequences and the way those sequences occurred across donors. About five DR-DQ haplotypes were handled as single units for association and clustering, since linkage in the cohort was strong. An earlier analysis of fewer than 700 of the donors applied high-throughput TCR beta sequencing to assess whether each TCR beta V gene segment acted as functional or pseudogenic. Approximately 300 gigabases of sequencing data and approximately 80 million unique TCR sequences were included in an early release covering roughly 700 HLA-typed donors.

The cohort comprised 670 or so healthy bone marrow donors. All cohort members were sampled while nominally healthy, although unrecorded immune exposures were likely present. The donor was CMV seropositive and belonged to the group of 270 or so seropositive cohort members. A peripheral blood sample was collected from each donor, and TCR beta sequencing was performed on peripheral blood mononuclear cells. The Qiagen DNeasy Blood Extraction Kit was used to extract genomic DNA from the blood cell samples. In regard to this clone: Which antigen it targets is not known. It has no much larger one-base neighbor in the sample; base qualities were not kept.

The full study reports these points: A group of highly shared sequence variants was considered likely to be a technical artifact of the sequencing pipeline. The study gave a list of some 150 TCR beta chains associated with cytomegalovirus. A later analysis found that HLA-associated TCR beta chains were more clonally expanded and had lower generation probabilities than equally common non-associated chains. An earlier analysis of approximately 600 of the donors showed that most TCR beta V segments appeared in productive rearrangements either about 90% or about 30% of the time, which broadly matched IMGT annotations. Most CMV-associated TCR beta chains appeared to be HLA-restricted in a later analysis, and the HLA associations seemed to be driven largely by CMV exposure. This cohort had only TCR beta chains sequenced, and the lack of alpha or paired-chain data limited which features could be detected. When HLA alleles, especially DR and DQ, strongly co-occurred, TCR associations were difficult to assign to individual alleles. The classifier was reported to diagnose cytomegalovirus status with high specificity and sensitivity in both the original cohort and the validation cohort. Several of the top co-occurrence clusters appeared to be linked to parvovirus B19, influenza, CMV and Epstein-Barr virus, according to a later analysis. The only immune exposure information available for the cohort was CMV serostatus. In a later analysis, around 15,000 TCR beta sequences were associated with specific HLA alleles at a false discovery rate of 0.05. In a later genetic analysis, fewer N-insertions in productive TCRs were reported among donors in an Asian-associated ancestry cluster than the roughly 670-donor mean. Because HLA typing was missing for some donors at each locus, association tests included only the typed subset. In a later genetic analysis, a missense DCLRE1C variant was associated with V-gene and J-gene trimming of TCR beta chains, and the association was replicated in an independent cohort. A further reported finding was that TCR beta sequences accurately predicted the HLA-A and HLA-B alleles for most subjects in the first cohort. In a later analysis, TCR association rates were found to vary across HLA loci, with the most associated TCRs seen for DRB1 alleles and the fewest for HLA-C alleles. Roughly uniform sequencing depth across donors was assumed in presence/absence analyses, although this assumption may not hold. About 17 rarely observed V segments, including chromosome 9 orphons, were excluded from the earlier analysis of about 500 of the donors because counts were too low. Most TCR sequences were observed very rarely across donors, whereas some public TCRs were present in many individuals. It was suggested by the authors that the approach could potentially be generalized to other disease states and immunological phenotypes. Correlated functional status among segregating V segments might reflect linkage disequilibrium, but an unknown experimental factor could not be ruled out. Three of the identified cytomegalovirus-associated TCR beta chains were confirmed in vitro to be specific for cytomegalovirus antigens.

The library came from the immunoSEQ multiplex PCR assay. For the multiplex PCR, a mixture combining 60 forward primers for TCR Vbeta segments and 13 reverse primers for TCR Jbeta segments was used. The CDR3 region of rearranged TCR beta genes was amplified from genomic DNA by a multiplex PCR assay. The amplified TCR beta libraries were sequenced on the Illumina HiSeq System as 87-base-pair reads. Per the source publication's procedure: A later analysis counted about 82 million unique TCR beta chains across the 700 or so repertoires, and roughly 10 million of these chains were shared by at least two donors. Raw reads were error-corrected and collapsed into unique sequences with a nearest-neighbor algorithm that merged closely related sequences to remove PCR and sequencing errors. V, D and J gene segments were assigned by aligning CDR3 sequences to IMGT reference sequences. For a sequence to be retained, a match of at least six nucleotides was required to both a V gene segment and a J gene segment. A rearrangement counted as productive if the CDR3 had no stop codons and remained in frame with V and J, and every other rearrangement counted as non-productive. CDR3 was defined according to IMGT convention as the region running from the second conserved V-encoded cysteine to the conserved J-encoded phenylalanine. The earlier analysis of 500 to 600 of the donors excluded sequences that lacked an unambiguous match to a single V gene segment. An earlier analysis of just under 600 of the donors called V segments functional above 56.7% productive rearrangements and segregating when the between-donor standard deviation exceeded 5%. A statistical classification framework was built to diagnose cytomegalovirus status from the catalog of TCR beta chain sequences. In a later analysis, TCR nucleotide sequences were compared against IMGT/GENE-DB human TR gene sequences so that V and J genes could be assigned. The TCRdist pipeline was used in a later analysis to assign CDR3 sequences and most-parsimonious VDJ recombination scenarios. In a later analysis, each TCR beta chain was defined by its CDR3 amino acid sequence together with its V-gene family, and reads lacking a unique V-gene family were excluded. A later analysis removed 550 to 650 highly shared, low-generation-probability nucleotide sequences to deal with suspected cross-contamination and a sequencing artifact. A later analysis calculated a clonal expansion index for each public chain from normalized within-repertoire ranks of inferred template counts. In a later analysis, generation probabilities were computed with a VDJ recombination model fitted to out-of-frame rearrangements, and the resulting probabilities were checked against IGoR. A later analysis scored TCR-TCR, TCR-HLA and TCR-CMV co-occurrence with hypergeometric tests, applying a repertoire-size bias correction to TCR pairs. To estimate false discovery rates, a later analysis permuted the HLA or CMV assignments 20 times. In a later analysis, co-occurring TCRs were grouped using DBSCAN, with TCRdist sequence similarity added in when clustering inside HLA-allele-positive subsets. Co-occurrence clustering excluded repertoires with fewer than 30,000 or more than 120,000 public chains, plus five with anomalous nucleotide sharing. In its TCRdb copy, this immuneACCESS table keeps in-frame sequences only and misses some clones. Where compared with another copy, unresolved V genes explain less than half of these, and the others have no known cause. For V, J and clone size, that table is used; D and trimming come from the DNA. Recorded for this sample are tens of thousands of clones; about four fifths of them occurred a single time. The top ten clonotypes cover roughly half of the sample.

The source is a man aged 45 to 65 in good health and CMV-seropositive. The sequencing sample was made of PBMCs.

The CDR3 loop reads CASSQDQGDETQYF. The DNA is TGCGCCAGCAGCCAAGACCAGGGGGACGAGACCCAGTACTTC. The sequence links TRBV4-1 to TRBJ2-5, with TRBD1 identical over 7 junction bases. The CDR3 sequence holds 14 residues, the cysteine and phenylalanine included. The sequence is cut down to CDR3 DNA, 42 bases in frame from base 1. Germline trimming amounts to 0 bases on V and 5 bases on J, with 3 as the count of junction bases outside the gene matches. CDR1 and CDR2 (MGHRA, YSYEKL) derive from the germline V gene.